The T cell receptor (beta chain) described here comes from a study of blood T cell repertoires in COVID-19. The assay was immunoSEQ multiplex PCR, and TCRdb's table has in-frame clones only and misses some. This sample carries about 200,000 clones, around 76% of them seen once, and the ten largest clones take about 7.8%. Material for sequencing was peripheral blood. The TCR was taken from an older woman with COVID-19, enrolled during active disease.

Here the CDR3 reads CASSLGFGRGWYNEQFF. The CDR3 coding sequence is TGCGCCAGCAGCTTGGGGTTCGGAAGGGGATGGTACAATGAGCAGTTCTTC. The chain is built from TRBV5-1 and TRBJ2-1; a possible D gene is TRBD1 (5 bases). The germline V gene has CDR1 SGHRS and CDR2 YFSETQ. Between the trimmed V and J ends, which lost 0 bases and 4 bases, there was a span of 17 bases. This CDR3 region has 17 residues.